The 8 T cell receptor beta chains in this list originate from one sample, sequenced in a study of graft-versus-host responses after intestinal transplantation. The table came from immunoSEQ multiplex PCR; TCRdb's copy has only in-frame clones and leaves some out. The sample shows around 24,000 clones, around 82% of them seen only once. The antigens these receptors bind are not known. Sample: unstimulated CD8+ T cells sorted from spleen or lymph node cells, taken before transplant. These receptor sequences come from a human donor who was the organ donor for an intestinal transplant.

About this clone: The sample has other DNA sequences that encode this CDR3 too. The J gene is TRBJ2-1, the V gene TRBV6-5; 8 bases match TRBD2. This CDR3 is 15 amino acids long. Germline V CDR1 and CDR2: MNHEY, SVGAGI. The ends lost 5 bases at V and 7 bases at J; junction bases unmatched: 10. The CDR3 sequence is CASSPRRGGWNEQFF. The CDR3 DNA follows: TGTGCCAGCAGTCCCCGTCGGGGGGGCTGGAATGAGCAGTTCTTC.

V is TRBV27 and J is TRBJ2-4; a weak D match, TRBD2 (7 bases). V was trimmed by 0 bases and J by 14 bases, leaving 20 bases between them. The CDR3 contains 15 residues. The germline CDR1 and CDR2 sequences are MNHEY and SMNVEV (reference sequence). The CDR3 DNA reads TGTGCCAGCAGTTTATCAGGCGGGGGAACAGGGAGGAAGTACTTC. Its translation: CASSLSGGGTGRKYF.

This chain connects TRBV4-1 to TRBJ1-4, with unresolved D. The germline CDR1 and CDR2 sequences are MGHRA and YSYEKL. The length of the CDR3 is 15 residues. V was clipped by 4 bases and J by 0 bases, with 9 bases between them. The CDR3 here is CASSPELATNEKLFF. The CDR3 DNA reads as TGCGCCAGCAGCCCAGAGCTGGCAACTAATGAAAAACTGTTTTTT.

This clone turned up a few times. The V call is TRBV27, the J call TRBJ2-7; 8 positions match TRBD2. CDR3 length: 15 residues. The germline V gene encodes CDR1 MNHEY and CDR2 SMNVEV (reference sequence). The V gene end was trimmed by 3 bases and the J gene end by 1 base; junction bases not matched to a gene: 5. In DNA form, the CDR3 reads TGTGCCAGCAGTTTTAGCGGGACTCTATCCTACGAGCAGTACTTC. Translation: CASSFSGTLSYEQYF.

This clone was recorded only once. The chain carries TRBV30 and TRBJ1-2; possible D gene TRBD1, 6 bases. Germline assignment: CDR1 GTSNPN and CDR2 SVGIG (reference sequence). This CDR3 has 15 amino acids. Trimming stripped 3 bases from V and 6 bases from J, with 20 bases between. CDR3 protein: CAWRQGSEVVHGYTF. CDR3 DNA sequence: TGTGCCTGGAGACAGGGCTCGGAAGTAGTTCATGGCTACACCTTC.

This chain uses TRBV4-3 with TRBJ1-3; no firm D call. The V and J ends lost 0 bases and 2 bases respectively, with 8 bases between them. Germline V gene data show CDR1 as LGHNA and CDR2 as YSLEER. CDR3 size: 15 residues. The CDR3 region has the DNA TGCGCCAGCAGCCAAGAATGGGGAACTGGAAACACCATATATTTT. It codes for CASSQEWGTGNTIYF.

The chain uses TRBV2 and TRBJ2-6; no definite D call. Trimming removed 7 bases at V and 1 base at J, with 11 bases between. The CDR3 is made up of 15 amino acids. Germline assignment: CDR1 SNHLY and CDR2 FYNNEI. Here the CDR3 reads CASTTGWSGANVLTF. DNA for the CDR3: TGTGCCAGCACCACCGGGTGGTCTGGGGCCAACGTCCTGACTTTC.

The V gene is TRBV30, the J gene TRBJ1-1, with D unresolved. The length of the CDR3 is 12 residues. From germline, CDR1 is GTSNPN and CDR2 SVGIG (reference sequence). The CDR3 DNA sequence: TGTGCGCACCTTAATATGAACACTGAAGCTTTCTTT. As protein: CAHLNMNTEAFF.